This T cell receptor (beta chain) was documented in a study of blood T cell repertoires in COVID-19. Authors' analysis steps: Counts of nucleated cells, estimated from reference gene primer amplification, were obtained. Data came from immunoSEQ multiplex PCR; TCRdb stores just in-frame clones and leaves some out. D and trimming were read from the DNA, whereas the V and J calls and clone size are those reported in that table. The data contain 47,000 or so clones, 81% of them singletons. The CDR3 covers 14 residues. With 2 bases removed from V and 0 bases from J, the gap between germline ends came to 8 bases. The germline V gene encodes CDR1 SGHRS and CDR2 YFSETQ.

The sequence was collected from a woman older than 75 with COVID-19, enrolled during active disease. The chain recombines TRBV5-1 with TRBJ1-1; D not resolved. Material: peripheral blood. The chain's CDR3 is CASSLGDLNTEAFF. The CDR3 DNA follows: TGCGCCAGCAGCTTAGGAGACCTGAACACTGAAGCTTTCTTT.